Listed below are T cell receptor beta chains from one sample, sequenced in a study of blood T cells in healthy people across ages. Each CDR3 protein is one row after TCRdb ran MiXCR on the 5' RACE reads. The sample records some 750,000 distinct CDR3 sequences, 22% being singletons. Specimen: blood. The receptors derive from a man aged 65 to 79 in good health. The CDR3 runs from the conserved cysteine through the conserved F or W. The D gene is left open where the match is weak. Expanded clones get a size class; other rows say once, few or many, or leave the size out.

few TRBJ2-7 NA TRBV3-1 CASSQARGRGYEQYF TGTGCCAGCAGCCAAGCCCGTGGCAGGGGCTACGAGCAGTACTTC
few TRBJ2-5 TRBD1 TRBV29-1 CSVDDRARFF TGCAGCGTAGACGACAGGGCCCGGTTCTTC
many TRBJ2-5 NA TRBV14 CASSRIPLEDLKETQYF TGTGCCAGCAGCCGAATCCCCCTCGAGGATCTCAAAGAGACCCAGTACTTC
NA TRBJ1-2 TRBD1 TRBV7-9 CASSYGTGDGYTF TGTGCCAGCAGCTACGGGACAGGGGATGGCTACACCTTC
few TRBJ2-1 TRBD1 TRBV5-1 CASSFPTGGSDEQFF TGCGCCAGCAGCTTCCCGACAGGGGGTAGCGATGAGCAGTTCTTC
NA TRBJ2-3 NA TRBV6-5 CASSYGPYTDTQYF TGTGCCAGCAGTTACGGGCCGTACACAGATACGCAGTATTTT
NA TRBJ1-4 NA TRBV5-1 CASSFTKEGEKLFF TGCGCCAGCAGCTTCACTAAGGAGGGTGAAAAACTGTTTTTT
few TRBJ2-5 NA TRBV20-1 CSASGHDQDQETQYF TGCAGTGCTAGTGGACACGATCAGGATCAAGAGACCCAGTACTTC
few TRBJ1-5 NA TRBV4-2 CASSHGGYSNQPQHF TGTGCCAGCAGCCACGGTGGCTACAGCAATCAGCCCCAGCATTTT
NA TRBJ2-4 TRBD1 TRBV14 CASSQQTGSWGNIQYF TGTGCCAGCAGCCAGCAGACAGGGTCGTGGGGAAACATTCAGTACTTC
few TRBJ1-1 NA TRBV24-1 CATIGPNTEAFF TGTGCCACCATAGGACCGAACACTGAAGCTTTCTTT
few TRBJ2-1 NA TRBV20-1 CSARGQVNEQFF TGCAGTGCTAGGGGTCAGGTAAATGAGCAGTTCTTC
NA TRBJ1-2 TRBD1 TRBV25-1 CASSEYGQGSSYGYTF TGTGCCAGCAGTGAATATGGACAGGGGAGTAGCTATGGCTACACCTTC
NA TRBJ2-5 TRBD1 TRBV10-3 CAIGGQPQKETQYF TGTGCCATCGGGGGACAGCCCCAAAAAGAGACCCAGTACTTC
few TRBJ2-3 TRBD2 TRBV7-2 CASSFALAGSTDAQYF TGTGCCAGCAGCTTCGCGCTAGCGGGAAGCACAGATGCGCAGTATTTT
few TRBJ1-2 TRBD1 TRBV3-1 CASRTQGARYGYTF TGTGCCAGCAGGACACAGGGGGCCCGGTATGGCTACACCTTC
NA TRBJ2-3 TRBD2 TRBV5-4 CASSPRSGGQVDTQYF TGTGCCAGCAGCCCACGGAGCGGGGGGCAAGTAGATACGCAGTATTTT
few TRBJ1-4 TRBD1 TRBV7-9 CASSNQGALNEKLFF TGTGCCAGCAGCAATCAGGGGGCGCTTAATGAAAAACTGTTTTTT
NA TRBJ1-4 TRBD1 TRBV20-1 CSARTTGVGEKLFF TGCAGTGCTAGAACGACAGGGGTGGGAGAAAAACTGTTTTTT
NA TRBJ1-5 NA TRBV3-1 CASSQAGHQPQHF TGTGCCAGCAGCCAGGCAGGCCATCAGCCCCAGCATTTT
few TRBJ2-1 NA TRBV29-1 CSVDRAPSSSNEQFF TGCAGCGTTGACCGGGCCCCCAGCTCCTCCAATGAGCAGTTCTTC
few TRBJ1-4 NA TRBV5-6 CASSLGHRFF TGTGCCAGCAGCTTGGGCCATCGGTTTTTT
few TRBJ2-4 TRBD1 TRBV6-1 CASIRTGGANIQYF TGTGCCAGCATTCGGACAGGGGGCGCAAACATTCAGTACTTC
many TRBJ2-3 TRBD2 TRBV11-2 CASSLEGLADTQYF TGTGCCAGCAGCTTAGAGGGACTAGCAGATACGCAGTATTTT
few TRBJ2-1 NA TRBV25-1 CASSFNDEQFF TGTGCCAGCAGTTTTAACGATGAGCAGTTCTTC
NA TRBJ2-4 NA TRBV12-3/TRBV12-4 CASSPRGARAKNIQYF TGTGCCAGCAGCCCCAGAGGGGCGAGGGCCAAAAACATTCAGTACTTC
once TRBJ1-2 TRBD1 TRBV12-3/TRBV12-4 CASSTDRAYGYTF TGTGCCAGCAGCACCGACAGGGCCTATGGCTACACCTTC
NA TRBJ2-1 NA TRBV5-1 CASSFGAAGYNEQFF TGCGCCAGCAGCTTCGGAGCGGCGGGCTACAATGAGCAGTTCTTC
NA TRBJ2-3 NA TRBV7-2 CASSTPGVDTQYF TGTGCCAGCAGCACCCCGGGGGTCGATACGCAGTATTTT
few TRBJ2-4 NA TRBV6-2/TRBV6-3 CASSYGAGNIQYF TGTGCCAGCAGTTACGGCGCAGGGAACATTCAGTACTTC
few TRBJ1-5 NA TRBV6-2/TRBV6-3 CASSYGTFNQPQHF TGTGCCAGCAGTTACGGTACGTTCAATCAGCCCCAGCATTTT
NA TRBJ2-3 TRBD2 TRBV5-1 CASSHRTSSNTDTQYF TGCGCCAGCAGCCACCGGACTAGCTCGAACACAGATACGCAGTATTTT
few TRBJ1-6 TRBD1 TRBV5-1 CASRRQGDSPLHF TGCGCCAGCCGACGACAGGGGGATTCACCCCTCCACTTT
many TRBJ2-1 NA TRBV13 CASSHQGSEQFF TGTGCCAGCAGCCACCAGGGGAGTGAGCAGTTCTTC
NA TRBJ2-1 NA TRBV12-3/TRBV12-4 CASSQSDARDEQFF TGTGCCAGCAGTCAGTCGGACGCCCGGGATGAGCAGTTCTTC
many TRBJ2-3 TRBD2 TRBV29-1 CSVQRGASTDTQYF TGCAGCGTCCAGCGGGGGGCTAGCACAGATACGCAGTATTTT
NA TRBJ1-2 NA TRBV6-4 CASSDSGYGYTF TGTGCCAGCAGTGACTCGGGGTATGGCTACACCTTC
few TRBJ2-2 TRBD2 TRBV20-1 CSARDARTSGRTPSGELFF TGCAGTGCTAGAGATGCCAGGACTAGCGGGAGGACGCCATCCGGGGAGCTGTTTTTT
few TRBJ2-2 NA TRBV12-3/TRBV12-4 CASNLDGLNTGELFF TGTGCCAGCAATCTTGACGGACTGAACACCGGGGAGCTGTTTTTT
NA TRBJ2-4 TRBD2 TRBV28 CASRTGGTKNIQYF TGTGCCAGCAGGACGGGAGGGACCAAAAACATTCAGTACTTC
NA TRBJ1-2 NA TRBV6-6 CASIHGQPLGLGYTF TGTGCCAGCATCCACGGACAGCCTCTGGGCCTTGGCTACACCTTC
few TRBJ2-7 TRBD2 TRBV5-1 CASSGTSGFTYEQYF TGCGCCAGCAGTGGGACTAGCGGGTTTACCTACGAGCAGTACTTC
NA TRBJ2-7 TRBD2 TRBV6-6 CASLAGETYEQYF TGTGCCAGTTTAGCGGGGGAAACCTACGAGCAGTACTTC
NA TRBJ2-7 NA TRBV2 CASKTTGIDEQYF TGTGCCAGCAAAACGACAGGTATCGACGAGCAGTACTTC
once TRBJ2-1 NA TRBV28 CASSLLTTYNEQFF TGTGCCAGCAGTTTATTGACCACCTACAATGAGCAGTTCTTC
few TRBJ2-4 NA TRBV6-2/TRBV6-3 CATRPVAKNIQYF TGTGCCACCCGACCTGTAGCCAAAAACATTCAGTACTTC
NA TRBJ2-3 NA TRBV15 CATRDSADTQYF TGTGCCACCAGGGACAGTGCAGATACGCAGTATTTT
NA TRBJ1-2 TRBD1 TRBV20-1 CSARGQREGYTF TGCAGTGCTAGGGGACAGAGGGAGGGCTACACCTTC
few TRBJ2-1 TRBD2 TRBV4-3 CASRRLAGVEEQFF TGCGCCAGCAGGAGACTAGCGGGAGTGGAAGAGCAGTTCTTC
few TRBJ1-4 NA TRBV7-2 CASSWRVAPTNEKLFF TGTGCCAGCAGCTGGAGAGTGGCACCCACTAATGAAAAACTGTTTTTT
NA TRBJ2-1 TRBD2 TRBV20-1 CSADTSGPYNEQFF TGCAGTGCAGATACTAGCGGACCTTACAATGAGCAGTTCTTC
few TRBJ1-5 NA TRBV27 CASSLKGLGNQPQHF TGTGCCAGCAGTTTAAAAGGGTTAGGCAATCAGCCCCAGCATTTT
once TRBJ1-2 TRBD1 TRBV6-2/TRBV6-3 CAIQDRGRWIHGYTF TGTGCCATCCAGGACAGGGGGCGCTGGATTCATGGCTACACCTTC
NA TRBJ2-1 NA TRBV29-1 CSVREHEQFF TGCAGCGTGAGGGAGCATGAGCAGTTCTTC